This T cell receptor beta chain was profiled in a study of OX40 agonist ivuxolimab in advanced cancers. Study context: Of the patients, three showed partial responses, one with hepatocellular carcinoma and two with cutaneous melanoma. Study-wide findings and caveats: Averaging showed that CD8+ T cells had more expanded clones than CD4+ did. The investigators did not determine what antigen specificity the expanded peripheral T cells had.

As for this clone: Its antigen is undetermined.

Blood sampling took place at baseline, cycle 4 day 1, and cycle 7 day 1. Here immunoSEQ multiplex PCR was the method, and the copy in TCRdb shows in-frame clones only, minus some. The data hold around 14,000 clones, with about 75% observed a single time. V lost 0 bases and J 7 bases, leaving 14 bases between the germline ends. In germline, CDR1 is SGHRS, CDR2 YFSETQ. This CDR3 comprises 15 residues. The sample in question was CD4+ or CD8+ T cells sorted from blood, obtained in a trial of the OX40 agonist ivuxolimab. This receptor was obtained from an adult with an advanced solid tumor such as melanoma, head and neck, liver or kidney cancer. The genes are TRBV5-1 and TRBJ1-3; no reliable D call. The CDR3, as DNA: TGCGCCAGCAGCTTGGCAGGAGGGATTGGCAACACCATATATTTT. Protein product: CASSLAGGIGNTIYF.